This T cell receptor beta chain originates from a study of blood T cell repertoires in COVID-19. The CDR3 loop spans 15 amino acids. V gave up 5 bases and J gave up 1 base, with 14 bases separating them. Germline V lookup: CDR1 MNHEY, CDR2 SVGAGI. Clones were sequenced by immunoSEQ multiplex PCR, and TCRdb holds only the in-frame ones, with some missing. The sample consists of 150,000 to 180,000 clones, about 86% of them appearing once. This TCR derives from a middle-aged man who had recovered from COVID-19. The sample consisted of PBMCs or T cells enriched from blood (not recorded which). This sequence joins TRBV6-5 and TRBJ1-1; D is ambiguous. The CDR3 region is CASSRRRRENTEAFF. CDR3 nucleotides: TGTGCCAGCAGTCGCCGTCGCCGGGAGAACACTGAAGCTTTCTTT.